The source of this TCR beta chain is a study of PD-1 blockade in classical Hodgkin lymphoma. Study conclusions and caveats: Lower baseline TCR diversity was reported for newly diagnosed patients than for healthy donors.

Regarding this clone: Antigen unknown.

The table came from immunoSEQ multiplex PCR; TCRdb's copy has only in-frame clones and leaves some out. The repertoire consists of roughly 96,000 clones, with about 91% occurring once and the leading ten covering over 8.5%. Germline lookup yields CDR1 MDHEN and CDR2 SYDVKM. V lost 6 bases and J 3 bases, leaving 13 bases between the germline ends. CDR3 length: 14 amino acids. Patients all relapsed after autologous stem cell transplantation, and there was variation in brentuximab vedotin exposure. Patients reached a best response of complete response, partial response or progressive disease. The chain carries TRBV28 and TRBJ2-3; D is possibly TRBD2 (6 bases). The sequences come from peripheral blood mononuclear cells (PBMCs), collected before the second cycle of nivolumab. This TCR was recovered from a human donor with classical Hodgkin lymphoma. CDR3 sequence (DNA): TGTGCCAGCAGACCGACTAGTATAACAGATACGCAGTATTTT. The encoded protein is CASRPTSITDTQYF.